The text below deals with one T cell receptor (beta chain). Its antigen is not identified. The data derive from a study of siplizumab effects on memory and regulatory T cells. The study, taken as a whole, reports: The majority of clones, roughly 75-97% of proliferating CD4+ or CD8+ clones, lacked an assignable naive or memory phenotype. There appeared to be greater diversity in naive T cells than in memory cells, and naive T cells seemed major contributors to the alloresponse.

The CDR3 runs to 12 residues. The V and J ends lost 2 bases and 3 bases respectively, with 6 bases between them. Per germline, CDR1 SGHRS and CDR2 YFSETQ. Libraries were prepared by immunoSEQ multiplex PCR; TCRdb keeps only in-frame clonotypes and omits some of them. Among 70,000 to 95,000 clones listed, 93% were seen once. The source of this sequence is a human donor in good health. The material sequenced was CD8+ T cells sorted from blood. The chain employs TRBV5-1 and TRBJ2-7; a weak D match, TRBD1 (6 bases). As DNA, the CDR3 is TGCGCCAGCAGCTTACAGGGCTACGAGCAGTACTTC. It codes for CASSLQGYEQYF. Full variable domain (outside the CDR3, taken from reference TRBV5-1 and TRBJ2-7): KAGVTQTPRYLIKTRGQQVTLSCSPISGHRSVSWYQQTPGQGLQFLFEYFSETQRNKGNFPGRFSGRQFSNSRSEMNVSTLELGDSALYLCASSLQGYEQYFGPGTRLTVT.